A selection of T cell receptor beta chains follows, all from one sample in a study of spatial heterogeneity in lung cancer. A single record per CDR3 protein comes from TCRdb applying MiXCR to the 5' RACE reads. The table records about 100,000 distinct CDR3 sequences, around 4.3% of them present only once. Source: lung tumor tissue, taken at surgery. The receptor source for this set is a male donor with early-stage non-small cell lung cancer. The CDR3 runs from the conserved cysteine through the conserved F or W. The D gene is left open where the match is weak. Size values are once, few and many counts, or a class for expanded clones, and some rows have none.

d_gene | abundance | j_gene | v_gene | CDR3nt | CDR3aa
NA | NA | TRBJ2-3 | TRBV20-1 | TGCAGTGCCTCCTATAGCACAGATACGCAGTATTTT | CSASYSTDTQYF
NA | many | TRBJ2-3 | TRBV6-5 | TGTGCCAGCAGTTACGGTGTTGATGGTCGGGGCACAGATACGCAGTATTTT | CASSYGVDGRGTDTQYF
TRBD2 | many | TRBJ2-4 | TRBV20-1 | TGCAGTGCTAGTCCGGCGGGGACTAGAGGGCCGATAGCCAAAAACATTCAGTACTTC | CSASPAGTRGPIAKNIQYF
TRBD2 | NA | TRBJ2-5 | TRBV29-1 | TGCAGCGTTGCAGGCGGGAGCGGGACCCAGTACTTC | CSVAGGSGTQYF
TRBD2 | many | TRBJ2-3 | TRBV28 | TGTGCCAGCAGAGAAATAGCGGGAACGACAGATACGCAGTATTTT | CASREIAGTTDTQYF
NA | NA | TRBJ2-1 | TRBV4-1 | TGCGCCAGCAGCCAACTAGGGGGAACAGCCTACAATGAGCAGTTCTTC | CASSQLGGTAYNEQFF
TRBD1 | many | TRBJ2-3 | TRBV18 | TGTGCCACCACCCGGACAGGGCGCACAGATACGCAGTATTTT | CATTRTGRTDTQYF
NA | many | TRBJ2-3 | TRBV29-1 | TGCAGCGCAGATACGCAGTATTTT | CSADTQYF
NA | many | TRBJ1-3 | TRBV27 | TGTGCCAGCAGTTTATCGCAGTCCTCTGGAAACACCATATATTTT | CASSLSQSSGNTIYF
NA | many | TRBJ1-6 | TRBV20-1 | TGCAGTGCTAGTCGGGTGACAGGCGATTCACCCCTCCACTTT | CSASRVTGDSPLHF
NA | many | TRBJ2-3 | TRBV5-1 | TGCGCCAGCAGCTTGGAGGAGGGAAGCACAGATACGCAGTATTTT | CASSLEEGSTDTQYF
TRBD1 | many | TRBJ2-1 | TRBV15 | TGTGCCACCAGCACCAGGACAGGAGGCTATGAGCAGTTCTTC | CATSTRTGGYEQFF
NA | NA | TRBJ2-1 | TRBV28 | TGTGCCAGCAGTTTTTCGGATTATGAGCAGTTCTTC | CASSFSDYEQFF
TRBD2 | NA | TRBJ2-1 | TRBV6-6 | TGTGCCAGCAGACTAGCGGAGTCCTACAATGAGCAGTTCTTC | CASRLAESYNEQFF
NA | many | TRBJ1-2 | TRBV3-1 | TGTGCCAGCAGCCAGGGCTCCGGGGGGCCGTATGGCTACACCTTC | CASSQGSGGPYGYTF
NA | many | TRBJ2-3 | TRBV10-2 | TGCGCCAGCTCGACTAGTTCTTTCACAGATACGCAGTATTTT | CASSTSSFTDTQYF
NA | NA | TRBJ1-1 | TRBV20-1 | TGCAGTGCTAGAGAGTTAGGCATCGACACTGAAGCTTTCTTT | CSARELGIDTEAFF
NA | many | TRBJ2-7 | TRBV5-6 | TGTGCCAGCAGCTTCACCCGGAGCTACGAGCAGTACTTC | CASSFTRSYEQYF
NA | many | TRBJ1-1 | TRBV7-9 | TGTGCCAGCAGCCCGAGCGGGGGGGCTCAGGACACTGAAGCTTTCTTT | CASSPSGGAQDTEAFF
NA | NA | TRBJ1-2 | TRBV12-3/TRBV12-4 | TGTGCCAGCAGCACACAGGGACACTATGGCTACACCTTC | CASSTQGHYGYTF
TRBD2 | many | TRBJ2-2 | TRBV6-1 | TGTGCCAGCAGTGAGATAGACCTCCGAGCGGGAGTTCCCGGGGAGCTGTTTTTT | CASSEIDLRAGVPGELFF
NA | many | TRBJ1-1 | TRBV11-2 | TGTGCCAGCAGCACAAGGAACACTGAAGCTTTCTTT | CASSTRNTEAFF
NA | many | TRBJ1-1 | TRBV2 | TGTGCCAGCAGTTTGGGCGCGGGCACTGAAGCTTTCTTT | CASSLGAGTEAFF
NA | many | TRBJ2-7 | TRBV20-1 | TGCAGTGCTAGGGAGGGCCACCCCTACTCCTACGAGCAGTACTTC | CSAREGHPYSYEQYF
NA | many | TRBJ2-3 | TRBV11-2 | TGTGCCAGCAGCCCGGGAGGGGGCTCAGGAGATACGCAGTATTTT | CASSPGGGSGDTQYF
NA | few | TRBJ2-7 | TRBV11-2 | TGTGCCAGCAGCTTAGTCCCCCGGGGGCTCTCCGAGCAGTACTTC | CASSLVPRGLSEQYF
NA | many | TRBJ1-1 | TRBV12-3/TRBV12-4 | TGTGCCAGCCGGGGGGGAGTGGGACACCGTACCGGGGCGAACACTGAAGCTTTCTTT | CASRGGVGHRTGANTEAFF
TRBD1 | many | TRBJ1-5 | TRBV4-1 | TGCGCCAGCAGCCAAGGACAGGGGAAAAATCAGCCCCAGCATTTT | CASSQGQGKNQPQHF
TRBD2 | many | TRBJ2-5 | TRBV6-1 | TGTGCCAGCAGTGGAATCAAAGCGGGAGTAGATGAGACCCAGTACTTC | CASSGIKAGVDETQYF
NA | many | TRBJ1-1 | TRBV20-1 | TGCAGTGCTAGAGGGGGGGGATCGGAAACTGAAGCTTTCTTT | CSARGGGSETEAFF
NA | many | TRBJ2-3 | TRBV3-1 | TGTGCCAGCAGCCAGGATCATAGAGGTACGCAGTATTTT | CASSQDHRGTQYF
TRBD2 | many | TRBJ2-1 | TRBV4-2 | TGTGCCAGCAGCCAAGAGGGAGGGCTAGCCCAGAGTCAATTCTTC | CASSQEGGLAQSQFF
NA | many | TRBJ2-3 | TRBV5-1 | TGCGCCAGCAGCTTGCTTCCGGGGAGAGCAGACGCTTCAGATACGCAGTATTTT | CASSLLPGRADASDTQYF
TRBD2 | NA | TRBJ2-6 | TRBV4-2 | TGTGCCAGCAGCCCGCGGACTAGCGGGACTTACTCTGGGGCCAACGTCCTGACTTTC | CASSPRTSGTYSGANVLTF
NA | few | TRBJ2-2 | TRBV2 | TGTGCCAGCAGAGCGACCGGGGGCACCGGGGAGCTGTTTTTT | CASRATGGTGELFF
NA | few | TRBJ1-5 | TRBV10-1 | TGCGCCAGCAGTGTAGAGCCACAGGGGCCCCAGCATTTT | CASSVEPQGPQHF
NA | many | TRBJ2-7 | TRBV18 | TGTGCCAGCTCCCCCCCGGAGTCCGAGCAGTACTTC | CASSPPESEQYF
TRBD1 | NA | TRBJ1-6 | TRBV27 | TGTGCCAGCCGGACAGGGGGCAATGGCGGTTCACCCCTCCACTTT | CASRTGGNGGSPLHF
NA | NA | TRBJ2-1 | TRBV3-1 | TGTGCCAGCAGCCAATCACGGGACGGTGAGCAGTTCTTC | CASSQSRDGEQFF
TRBD2 | few | TRBJ2-2 | TRBV19 | TGTGCCAGTAGTATCCTAGCGGGAGGTGCCGGGGAGCTGTTTTTT | CASSILAGGAGELFF
NA | many | TRBJ2-1 | TRBV14 | TGTGCCAGCAGCTTTGGGTCCCTGGGCGATGAGCAGTTCTTC | CASSFGSLGDEQFF
NA | many | TRBJ2-2 | TRBV28 | TGTGCCAGCTCCCCTCTCGGGCGGGATTATCTCGGGGAGCTGTTTTTT | CASSPLGRDYLGELFF
NA | NA | TRBJ2-7 | TRBV2 | TGTGCCAGCGACCGGGGGAATGAGCAGTACTTC | CASDRGNEQYF
TRBD1 | many | TRBJ1-2 | TRBV5-1 | TGCGCCAGCAGCTTGGAGTCTCCGGGACAGGGATGGGGATGGCACGGCTACACCTTC | CASSLESPGQGWGWHGYTF
NA | many | TRBJ2-1 | TRBV12-3/TRBV12-4 | TGTGCCAGCAGTTTTATCCCGGATGAGCAGTTCTTC | CASSFIPDEQFF
NA | many | TRBJ1-4 | TRBV11-2 | TGTGCCAGCAGCCCGAACCTTAATGAAAAACTGTTTTTT | CASSPNLNEKLFF
NA | few | TRBJ1-1 | TRBV6-5 | TGTGCCAGCAAGATGATAGACGAGACTGAAGCTTTCTTT | CASKMIDETEAFF
NA | many | TRBJ2-7 | TRBV16 | TGTGCCAGCAGCCAAACTTCCGGGGGCGAGCAGTACTTC | CASSQTSGGEQYF